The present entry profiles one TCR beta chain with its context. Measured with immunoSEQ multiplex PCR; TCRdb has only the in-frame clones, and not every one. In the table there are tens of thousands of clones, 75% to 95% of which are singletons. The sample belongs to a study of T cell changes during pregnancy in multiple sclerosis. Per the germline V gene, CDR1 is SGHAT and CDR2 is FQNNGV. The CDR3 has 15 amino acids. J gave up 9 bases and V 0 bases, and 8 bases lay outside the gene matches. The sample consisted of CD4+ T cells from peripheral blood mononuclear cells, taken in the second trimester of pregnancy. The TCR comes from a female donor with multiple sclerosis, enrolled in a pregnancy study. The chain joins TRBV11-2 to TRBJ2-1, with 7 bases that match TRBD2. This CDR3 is CASSLDGLDVGEQFF. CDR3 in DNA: TGTGCCAGCAGCTTAGATGGACTAGATGTGGGTGAGCAGTTCTTC.